These 32 T cell receptor beta chains were all obtained from the same sample, sequenced in a study of T cell repertoires in cytomegalovirus infection. From the reads, TCRdb called clonotypes with MiXCR, one entry per CDR3 protein. This table has approximately 250,000 distinct CDR3 sequences, approximately 9.1% appearing once. The sequencing input was PBMCs. The receptor source for this set is a human donor in good health (CMV status not recorded). Some clones in this sample may be carry-over from other donors' samples.

This clonotype was observed at least ten times. The chain couples TRBV7-2 to TRBJ2-7; D is perhaps TRBD1 or TRBD2 (5 bases each). CDR1 and CDR2 (germline): SGHTA, FQGNSA. The CDR3 consists of 14 residues. Trimming removed 2 bases from V and 2 bases from J, with 10 bases in between. The CDR3 nucleotides read TGTGCCAGCAGCTTATGGACGGGGCCCTACGAGCAGTACTTC. This translates into CASSLWTGPYEQYF.

This clonotype was detected ten times or more. This sequence joins TRBV7-8 and TRBJ1-2, with TRBD1 identical over 9 bases. Germline values: CDR1 SGHVS, CDR2 FQNEAQ. Trimming at V came to 3 bases and at J to 5 bases, leaving 7 bases not matched to a gene. The CDR3 consists of 15 residues. The CDR3 DNA reads TGTGCCAGCAGCTTGGACGGGACAGGGTCTTATGGCTACACCTTC. It codes for CASSLDGTGSYGYTF.

Many counts were recorded for this clonotype. The chain uses TRBV7-8 and TRBJ2-3; D tentatively reads TRBD1 or TRBD2 (6 bases each). The CDR3 is made up of 14 amino acids. V was clipped by 1 base and J by 6 bases, with 11 bases between them. Germline V lookup: CDR1 SGHVS, CDR2 FQNEAQ. The CDR3 spells CASSLGGAGDTQYF. Here the CDR3 DNA reads TGTGCCAGCAGCTTAGGGGGGGCAGGGGATACGCAGTATTTT.

This clonotype was detected many times. J is TRBJ1-1 and V is TRBV6-1; weak D call: TRBD1 (5 bases). The CDR3 covers 12 residues. V was trimmed by 7 bases and J by 7 bases, leaving 13 bases between them. Germline loops: CDR1 MNHNS, CDR2 SASEGT. Here the CDR3 DNA reads TGTGCCAGCACCCGGACGGGACGTGAAGCTTTCTTT. Amino acid sequence: CASTRTGREAFF.

The J gene is TRBJ2-5, the V gene TRBV7-9; D tentatively reads TRBD1 or TRBD2 (5 bases each). This CDR3 comprises 16 residues. V gave up 9 bases and J gave up 4 bases, with 24 bases separating them. Germline lookup yields CDR1 SEHNR and CDR2 FQNEAQ (reference sequence). CDR3 loop: CASRAGRLGLRETQYF. DNA of the CDR3: TGTGCCAGTAGAGCAGGGAGATTAGGGCTCCGAGAGACCCAGTACTTC.

The chain carries TRBV6-2 or TRBV6-3 and TRBJ2-7; 11 bases map to TRBD1. CDR1 is MNHEY and CDR2 is SVGEGT in the germline V gene. The CDR3 length is 15 residues. The V segment lost 5 bases and the J segment 7 bases; nucleotides outside the gene matches: 10. The CDR3 sequence is CASSDLGQGAEEQYF. The CDR3 DNA reads TGTGCCAGCAGTGACCTAGGACAGGGGGCAGAAGAGCAGTACTTC.

This clonotype was seen ten or more times. The rearrangement uses TRBV20-1 and TRBJ2-5; D uncertain. V lost 6 bases to trimming and J lost 5 bases, with 10 bases between them. The germline V gene encodes CDR1 DFQATT and CDR2 SNEGSKA (reference sequence). This CDR3 has 11 residues. The CDR3 spells CSAVLGETQYF. Written as DNA, the CDR3 is TGCAGTGCAGTATTGGGCGAGACCCAGTACTTC.

This clonotype was detected ten times or more. This chain connects TRBV7-6 to TRBJ1-6; 7 bases match TRBD1. CDR3 length equals 15 residues. Germline V CDR1 and CDR2: SGHVS, FNYEAQ. V was pared by 0 bases and J by 7 bases, with 3 bases of the junction left unmatched. The CDR3 sequence is CASSLATGSNSPLHF. Here the CDR3 DNA reads TGTGCCAGCAGCTTAGCGACAGGGAGCAATTCACCCCTCCACTTT.

This clonotype was seen many times. The gene calls are TRBV7-8 and TRBJ2-7, with D possibly being TRBD2 (6 bases). The CDR3 length is 14 residues. V was cut by 4 bases and J by 6 bases, with 16 bases left in between. The germline gives CDR1 SGHVS, CDR2 FQNEAQ. The CDR3, as DNA: TGTGCCAGCAGCTCCCTTAGGAGGGTGGCCGAGCAGTACTTC. It translates to CASSSLRRVAEQYF.

In its sample, this clonotype was seen many times. The DNA of the CDR3 is TGTGCCAGCAGCGAACTAGCGGGGGGCTCCTACAATGAGCAGTTCTTC. Translating gives CASSELAGGSYNEQFF. The chain recombines TRBV6-2 or TRBV6-3 with TRBJ2-1; 12 positions agree with TRBD2. J lost 0 bases, V lost 6 bases, and 3 bases had no gene match. Germline V lookup: CDR1 MNHEY, CDR2 SVGEGT. CDR3 length: 16 amino acids.

The rearrangement uses TRBV29-1 and TRBJ2-1, with D perhaps matching TRBD1 or TRBD2 (5 bases each). CDR1 SQVTM and CDR2 ANQGSEA come from the germline V gene. CDR3 length equals 16 residues. Trimming shortened V by 6 bases and J by 6 bases, and 24 bases separated the two germline ends. The CDR3 coding sequence is TGCAGCGTAAAGGCGAGGGGTCGAAACCTACCCAATGAGCAGTTCTTC. It codes for CSVKARGRNLPNEQFF.

This clonotype was seen repeatedly, ten times or more. The chain combines TRBV12-3 or TRBV12-4 with TRBJ1-6; D unclear. Trimming removed 5 bases from V and 6 bases from J, with 8 bases in between. The CDR3 runs 13 residues. Written as DNA, the CDR3 is TGTGCCAGCAGTCCACGACCTAATTCACCCCTCCACTTT. Translating it yields CASSPRPNSPLHF.

This clonotype appeared many times. The V call is TRBV7-8, the J call TRBJ1-1; D is possibly TRBD1 (5 bases). The CDR3 loop spans 18 amino acids. V lost 1 base to trimming and J lost 5 bases, with 23 bases between them. Germline V gene lookup returns CDR1 SGHVS and CDR2 FQNEAQ. CDR3 nucleotide sequence: TGTGCCAGCAGCTTAGTAGGTGGAGTTGGCAGGGTGGGGACTGAAGCTTTCTTT. It translates to CASSLVGGVGRVGTEAFF.

This clonotype was detected ten times or more. V gene TRBV6-2 or TRBV6-3 combines with J gene TRBJ2-3; a possible D gene is TRBD2 (6 bases). The V gene's germline CDR1 is MNHEY and CDR2 SVGEGT. This CDR3 region has 15 residues. Trimming removed 4 bases from V and 1 base from J, with 12 bases in between. The DNA for the CDR3 is TGTGCCAGCAGTTGGGACTCCCCTGGCACAGATACGCAGTATTTT. Translating gives CASSWDSPGTDTQYF.

V usage is TRBV6-2 or TRBV6-3 and J usage is TRBJ2-2; D is possibly TRBD2 (5 bases). V was cut by 7 bases and J by 3 bases, with 18 bases left in between. CDR3 length: 16 residues. In germline, CDR1 is MNHEY, CDR2 SVGEGT. The CDR3 loop is CASTNWRLRDTGELFF. For the CDR3, the DNA is TGTGCCAGCACCAATTGGAGGCTGCGGGACACCGGGGAGCTGTTTTTT.

Ten or more counts support this clonotype. V gene TRBV7-2 combines with J gene TRBJ2-1, with TRBD1 matching over 8 bases. CDR3 length equals 15 residues. V shed 5 bases and J 4 bases; nucleotides not matched to a gene: 7. The germline gives CDR1 SGHTA, CDR2 FQGNSA. The CDR3 spells CASSQTRDRYNEQFF. The CDR3 nucleotides read TGTGCCAGCAGCCAGACCCGGGACAGGTACAATGAGCAGTTCTTC.

This clonotype was recorded many times. The DNA for the CDR3 is TGTGCCAGCAGTTTAAGTGTAGTCAGCCAGTCCTATGGCTACACCTTC. It codes for CASSLSVVSQSYGYTF. V usage is TRBV28 and J usage is TRBJ1-2; D gene ambiguous. V was pared by 2 bases and J by 4 bases, with 17 bases between. Germline CDR1 reads MDHEN; CDR2 reads SYDVKM. The CDR3 is 16 residues long.

This clonotype was detected a few times. V and J are TRBV27 and TRBJ2-5, with 12 positions matching TRBD2. This CDR3 spans 15 amino acids. Unmatched junction bases numbered 6, after V lost 5 bases and J lost 5 bases. The germline V gene encodes CDR1 MNHEY and CDR2 SMNVEV (reference sequence). The CDR3 reads CASSPSGGAFETQYF. CDR3 DNA sequence: TGTGCCAGCAGTCCTAGCGGGGGGGCCTTTGAGACCCAGTACTTC.

This clonotype was picked up many times. The chain couples TRBV7-2 to TRBJ2-1; D gene unclear. This CDR3 region has 13 residues. Per the germline V gene, CDR1 is SGHTA and CDR2 is FQGNSA. The V gene lost 1 base and the J gene lost 5 bases, with 6 bases spanning the gap. CDR3 amino acids: CASSLVHHNEQFF. The CDR3 DNA is TGTGCCAGCAGCTTAGTCCATCACAATGAGCAGTTCTTC.

V is TRBV28 and J is TRBJ2-1; 7 bases map to TRBD2. The CDR3 consists of 15 residues. Germline lookup yields CDR1 MDHEN and CDR2 SYDVKM. Germline trimming cut 5 bases from V and 5 bases from J; bases unmatched to any gene: 9. CDR3 loop: CASSPHGGTHNEQFF. The CDR3 DNA follows: TGTGCCAGCAGTCCTCACGGGGGGACCCACAATGAGCAGTTCTTC.

At least ten counts were recorded for this clonotype. V is TRBV7-2 and J is TRBJ2-7; TRBD1 might be the D (6 bases). Per germline, CDR1 SGHTA and CDR2 FQGNSA. V was clipped by 4 bases and J by 2 bases, with 9 bases between them. This CDR3 comprises 13 residues. The CDR3 spells CASSSGTTYEQYF. Here the CDR3 DNA reads TGTGCCAGCAGCTCCGGGACAACCTACGAGCAGTACTTC.

This clonotype was recorded many times. This rearrangement joins TRBV7-8 to TRBJ2-3; TRBD2 matches 11 bases. The CDR3 sequence is 16 residues long. V was clipped by 6 bases and J by 5 bases; unmatched bases: 10. Per germline, CDR1 SGHVS and CDR2 FQNEAQ. CDR3 bases: TGTGCCAGCAGACTCAGGCTAGCGGGAGGAAAAGATACGCAGTATTTT. The encoded protein is CASRLRLAGGKDTQYF.

This clonotype was counted many times. The CDR3 region has the DNA TGTGCCAGCAGCTTCGCGGACTCTGGGGCCAACGTCCTGACTTTC. This translates into CASSFADSGANVLTF. The chain joins TRBV7-2 to TRBJ2-6; D is undetermined. The germline V and J ends were trimmed by 3 bases and 0 bases, with 6 bases remaining between them. The CDR3 totals 15 residues. Per the germline V gene, CDR1 is SGHTA and CDR2 is FQGNSA.

This clonotype was detected only a few times. This chain connects TRBV29-1 to TRBJ2-1; D is uncertain. Trimming removed 7 bases from V and 3 bases from J, with 16 bases in between. The CDR3 is made up of 14 amino acids. CDR1 and CDR2 from the germline V gene are SQVTM and ANQGSEA. CDR3 sequence: CSGVGRALYNEQFF. The CDR3, as DNA: TGCAGCGGGGTTGGACGAGCCCTCTACAATGAGCAGTTCTTC.

This clonotype was counted at least ten times. This sequence joins TRBV7-2 and TRBJ1-3, with a possible D match to TRBD1 (6 bases). The CDR3 is 17 residues long. Germline CDR1 SGHTA, CDR2 FQGNSA. The V end was cut by 5 bases, the J end by 0 bases, with 17 bases between. Here the CDR3 DNA reads TGTGCCAGCAGCACCTCTCAGGGGCCACTCTCTGGAAACACCATATATTTT. Translated, it gives CASSTSQGPLSGNTIYF.

At least ten counts were recorded for this clonotype. V usage is TRBV7-2 and J usage is TRBJ2-7, with TRBD2 matching 8 bases. Losses at the gene ends were 1 base for V and 4 bases for J; bases not matched to a gene: 3. Germline loops: CDR1 SGHTA, CDR2 FQGNSA. The CDR3 extends over 14 amino acids. CDR3 region: CASSLVAGRYEQYF. The DNA of the CDR3 is TGTGCCAGCAGCTTAGTAGCGGGGAGGTACGAGCAGTACTTC. Based on the CDR3 plus reference TRBV7-2 and TRBJ2-7, the full variable domain is GAGVSQSPSNKVTEKGKDVELRCDPISGHTALYWYRQSLGQGLEFLIYFQGNSAPDKSGLPSDRFSAERTGGSVSTLTIQRTQQEDSAVYLCASSLVAGRYEQYFGPGTRLTVT.

The table lists this clonotype with many counts. The V call is TRBV7-8, the J call TRBJ1-1; TRBD1 is a possible D gene (5 bases). Trimming took 8 bases from V and 11 from J, leaving 15 bases between them. Per the germline V gene, CDR1 is SGHVS and CDR2 is FQNEAQ. The CDR3 sequence is 11 residues long. CDR3 region: CASRLGGYAFF. DNA of the CDR3: TGTGCCAGCCGACTCGGGGGGTACGCTTTCTTT.

The rearrangement uses TRBV7-2 and TRBJ2-1; 9 bases are shared with TRBD1. The CDR3 is made up of 18 amino acids. The ends lost 2 bases at V and 0 bases at J; junction bases unmatched: 8. Germline V CDR1 and CDR2: SGHTA, FQGNSA. The CDR3 DNA is TGTGCCAGCAGCTTAAAATGGACAGGGGTAAGCTCCTACAATGAGCAGTTCTTC. Translation: CASSLKWTGVSSYNEQFF.

This clonotype came up many times. J is TRBJ1-5 and V is TRBV28; weak D call: TRBD1 (5 bases). Germline CDR1 is MDHEN and CDR2 is SYDVKM. The CDR3 consists of 17 residues. V shed 6 bases and J shed 3 bases, with 21 bases lying between them. Here the CDR3 reads CASSLGGGPGPNQPQHF. The CDR3 DNA sequence: TGTGCCAGCAGCCTTGGCGGCGGGCCAGGGCCCAATCAGCCCCAGCATTTT.

The V and J genes are TRBV7-2 and TRBJ1-1; D remains ambiguous. V dropped 5 bases and J dropped 0 bases, with 7 bases sitting between them. The CDR3 runs to 13 residues. Germline V gene lookup returns CDR1 SGHTA and CDR2 FQGNSA. The CDR3 region has the DNA TGTGCCAGCAGCGCTCGGATGAACACTGAAGCTTTCTTT. Its protein product is CASSARMNTEAFF.

This clonotype came up many times. This sequence joins TRBV7-9 and TRBJ2-2, with D perhaps TRBD2 (6 bases). CDR1 and CDR2 (germline): SEHNR, FQNEAQ (reference sequence). CDR3 length: 15 amino acids. Between the trimmed V and J ends, which lost 5 bases and 7 bases, there was a span of 17 bases. The CDR3, as DNA: TGTGCCAGCAGCGTCACCGCTAGCGTGGGCGGGGAGCTGTTTTTT. Residues: CASSVTASVGGELFF. The whole variable domain, remainder taken from reference TRBV7-9 and TRBJ2-2, is DTGVSQNPRHKITKRGQNVTFRCDPISEHNRLYWYRQTLGQGPEFLTYFQNEAQLEKSRLLSDRFSAERPKGSFSTLEIQRTEQGDSAMYLCASSVTASVGGELFFGEGSRLTVL.

At least ten counts were recorded for this clonotype. The rearrangement joins TRBV7-9 to TRBJ2-7, with 7 bases identical to TRBD1. Losses at the gene ends were 5 bases for V and 0 bases for J; bases not matched to a gene: 10. The CDR3 is made up of 16 amino acids. CDR1 is SEHNR and CDR2 is FQNEAQ in the germline V gene (reference sequence). CDR3 protein: CASSTQGVSSSYEQYF. The CDR3 coding sequence is TGTGCCAGCAGCACCCAGGGGGTATCAAGCTCCTACGAGCAGTACTTC.